The 28 T cell receptor beta chains reported below all come from one sample, sequenced in a study of blood T cell repertoires in COVID-19. Here immunoSEQ multiplex PCR was the method, and the copy in TCRdb shows in-frame clones only, minus some. Of more than 200,000 clones listed, 70% to 90% are singletons. The material sequenced was peripheral blood. These receptors were collected from a woman aged 45-59 years with COVID-19, enrolled during active disease.

The rearrangement links TRBV6-5 to TRBJ2-2, with TRBD2 matching over 10 bases. CDR1 is MNHEY and CDR2 is SVGAGI in the germline V gene. V trimming: 5 bases; J trimming: 6 bases; junction bases outside the gene matches: 6. The CDR3 is 15 residues long. The chain's CDR3 is CASSNQRGGSGELFF. CDR3 bases: TGTGCCAGCAGTAATCAGCGGGGGGGTTCCGGGGAGCTGTTTTTT.

V usage is TRBV5-8 and J usage is TRBJ1-5, with D possibly matching TRBD1 (5 bases). The V and J ends lost 0 bases and 2 bases respectively, with 9 bases between them. CDR3 length: 15 residues. The germline V gene has CDR1 SGHTS and CDR2 YDEGEE. The CDR3 sequence is CASSLGGTGNQPQHF. In DNA form, the CDR3 reads TGTGCCAGCAGCTTGGGCGGGACCGGCAATCAGCCCCAGCATTTT.

CDR3 nucleotide sequence: TGTGCCAGCAGGGGGCTATACTATGGCTACACCTTC. Amino acid sequence: CASRGLYYGYTF. The chain has TRBV6-5 and TRBJ1-2, with a tentative D call TRBD1 (5 bases). This CDR3 spans 12 amino acids. CDR1 and CDR2 from the germline V gene are MNHEY and SVGAGI. Trimming pared 6 bases from V and 3 bases from J, leaving 8 bases between.

The gene calls are TRBV29-1 and TRBJ2-1; 10 nucleotides match TRBD2. From germline, CDR1 is SQVTM and CDR2 ANQGSEA. The CDR3 contains 17 residues. V dropped 4 bases and J dropped 0; count of bases not matched to a gene: 9. In DNA form, the CDR3 reads TGCAGCGTTGTGGATAGCGGGGGGACCCTCTCCTACAATGAGCAGTTCTTC. Encoded protein: CSVVDSGGTLSYNEQFF.

The J gene is TRBJ1-2, the V gene TRBV5-1, with TRBD1 as a possible D gene (6 bases). CDR1 is SGHRS, CDR2 YFSETQ, per germline. The CDR3 has 14 residues. Trimming left V 2 bases short and J 7 bases short, with 15 bases between. The CDR3 nucleotides are TGCGCCAGCAGCTTATCAGGGGCTCAGCTTGGCTACACCTTC. It yields the protein CASSLSGAQLGYTF.

The chain links TRBV4-3 to TRBJ2-3; D unresolved. This CDR3 is built from 17 residues. Germline V gene lookup returns CDR1 LGHNA and CDR2 YSLEER. V was cut by 0 bases and J by 0 bases, with 13 bases left in between. CDR3 coding DNA: TGCGCCAGCAGCCAAGATGGCGGCGGAATAAGCACAGATACGCAGTATTTT. Protein: CASSQDGGGISTDTQYF.

V gene TRBV5-1 combines with J gene TRBJ2-3; TRBD1 matches 10 bases. The CDR3 has 15 amino acids. V gave up 6 bases and J gave up 5 bases; unmatched junction bases: 9. Looked up from germline, CDR1 is SGHRS and CDR2 is YFSETQ. CDR3 residues: CASKVDRGPKDTQYF. CDR3 nucleotide sequence: TGCGCCAGCAAGGTTGACAGGGGGCCAAAAGATACGCAGTATTTT.

The chain couples TRBV12-5 to TRBJ2-3; 8 bases match TRBD1. The CDR3 consists of 15 residues. Germline loops: CDR1 LGHNT, CDR2 FRNRAP. V lost 0 bases to trimming and J lost 3 bases; unmatched junction nucleotides: 2. The CDR3 nucleotides are TGTGCTAGTGGTTTGGTTACAGGGGGGACAGATACGCAGTATTTT. Translation gives CASGLVTGGTDTQYF.

The rearrangement links TRBV19 to TRBJ2-1, with 14 positions matching TRBD2. The CDR3 sequence is 15 residues long. The ends lost 3 bases at V and 10 bases at J; junction bases unmatched: 5. Germline V gene sequence: CDR1 LNHDA, CDR2 SQIVND (reference sequence). CDR3: CASSIRRLAGGEQFF. The CDR3 nucleotides are TGTGCCAGTAGTATCCGTAGACTAGCGGGGGGGGAGCAGTTCTTC.

The J gene is TRBJ2-3, the V gene TRBV19; 10 positions agree with TRBD2. The J segment lost 1 base and the V segment lost 10 bases, leaving 8 bases of the junction unmatched. Germline-derived CDR1 and CDR2 are LNHDA and SQIVND (reference sequence). The CDR3 extends over 15 amino acids. CDR3 DNA: TGTGCCACCGGATCCGGGACTAGCGGCACAGATACGCAGTATTTT. This gives the protein CATGSGTSGTDTQYF.

The rearrangement uses TRBV12-3 or TRBV12-4 and TRBJ1-2, with a possible D match to TRBD1 (6 bases). This CDR3 contains 13 residues. V shed 4 bases and J shed 8 bases, with 14 bases lying between them. The CDR3 DNA reads TGTGCCAGCAGTTGGGGGGCGGGGGCAGGCTACACCTTC. This sequence encodes CASSWGAGAGYTF.

The chain is built from TRBV7-9 and TRBJ2-7, with D perhaps TRBD1 (5 bases). Looked up from germline, CDR1 is SEHNR and CDR2 is FQNEAQ (reference sequence). The CDR3 totals 14 residues. V lost 4 bases, J lost 2 bases, and 12 bases lay in between. CDR3 DNA sequence: TGTGCCAGCAGCTCGACAGTTTCCCCCTACGAGCAGTACTTC. Protein: CASSSTVSPYEQYF.

V gene TRBV27 combines with J gene TRBJ1-2; the match to TRBD1 covers 8 bases. Germline-derived CDR1 and CDR2 are MNHEY and SMNVEV (reference sequence). The length of the CDR3 is 16 residues. The ends lost 0 bases at V and 4 bases at J; junction bases unmatched: 7. CDR3 in amino acids: CASSLSGAGGPYGYTF. DNA for the CDR3: TGTGCCAGCAGTTTATCGGGGGCAGGGGGCCCCTATGGCTACACCTTC.

This clone came up once. This rearrangement joins TRBV5-6 to TRBJ1-1, with TRBD1 identical over 8 bases. The CDR3 loop spans 15 amino acids. Per germline, CDR1 SGHDT and CDR2 YYEEEE. V trimming: 2 bases; J trimming: 1 base; junction bases outside the gene matches: 4. The CDR3 here is CASSFRQGPNTEAFF. CDR3 DNA sequence: TGTGCCAGCAGCTTTCGACAGGGGCCGAACACTGAAGCTTTCTTT.

The V and J genes are TRBV24-1 and TRBJ2-3; tentative D call: TRBD2 (7 bases). CDR1 is KGHDR and CDR2 is SFDVKD in the germline V gene. V was pared by 9 bases and J by 3 bases, with 15 bases between. The CDR3 has 14 residues. CDR3 DNA: TGTGCCACCCTAGGGCGGGGGCCAACAGATACGCAGTATTTT. Amino acids: CATLGRGPTDTQYF.

The chain carries TRBV11-3 and TRBJ2-2; the D is unclear. Trimming left V 3 bases short and J 5 bases short, with 10 bases between. Germline lookup yields CDR1 SGHNT and CDR2 YENEEA. The CDR3 is 14 amino acids. CDR3 sequence: CASSFGSLTGELFF. As DNA, the CDR3 is TGTGCCAGCAGCTTCGGTTCGTTAACCGGGGAGCTGTTTTTT. Based on the CDR3 plus reference TRBV11-3 and TRBJ2-2, the full variable domain is EAGVVQSPRYKIIEKKQPVAFWCNPISGHNTLYWYLQNLGQGPELLIRYENEEAVDDSQLPKDRFSAERLKGVDSTLKIQPAELGDSAVYLCASSFGSLTGELFFGEGSRLTVL.

This chain uses TRBV2 with TRBJ2-1, with 9 bases lining up with TRBD2. The CDR3 is 15 amino acids. V was clipped by 8 bases and J by 7 bases; unmatched bases: 12. Germline CDR1 SNHLY, CDR2 FYNNEI. CDR3 in DNA: TGTGCCAGCGAGTCAGCGGGGGGAGAGTCTAATGAGCAGTTCTTC. Its translation is CASESAGGESNEQFF.

This clone occurred once. The J gene is TRBJ2-2, the V gene TRBV19; D is unclear. The CDR3 is 14 residues long. Trimming cost V 1 base and J 1 base, with 4 bases left between them. Germline CDR1 and CDR2: LNHDA and SQIVND (reference sequence). CDR3 nucleotides: TGTGCCAGTAGTATAGGAGGGAACACCGGGGAGCTGTTTTTT. Translation gives CASSIGGNTGELFF. The entire variable domain, with the rest obtained from reference TRBV19 and TRBJ2-2, is as follows: DGGITQSPKYLFRKEGQNVTLSCEQNLNHDAMYWYRQDPGQGLRLIYYSQIVNDFQKGDIAEGYSVSREKKESFPLTVTSAQKNPTAFYLCASSIGGNTGELFFGEGSRLTVL.

The chain is built from TRBV6-5 and TRBJ2-5; no reliable D call. V was clipped by 0 bases and J by 4 bases, with 6 bases between them. Germline V lookup: CDR1 MNHEY, CDR2 SVGAGI. This CDR3 region has 13 residues. CDR3 DNA sequence: TGTGCCAGCAGTTACTCTCCCAGAGAGACCCAGTACTTC. This codes for CASSYSPRETQYF.

This clone was seen just once. The chain combines TRBV27 with TRBJ2-3; 7 bases are a match to TRBD1. Germline V gene data show CDR1 as MNHEY and CDR2 as SMNVEV (reference sequence). Germline trimming cut 6 bases from V and 2 bases from J; bases unmatched to any gene: 5. The CDR3 is 14 residues long. CDR3 protein: CASRTGTATDTQYF. The CDR3 DNA sequence: TGTGCCAGCAGGACCGGGACAGCCACAGATACGCAGTATTTT.

This chain connects TRBV24-1 to TRBJ2-5; no clear D. CDR1 and CDR2 (germline): KGHDR, SFDVKD. This CDR3 contains 11 residues. Trimming left V 9 bases short and J 4 bases short, with 8 bases between. This CDR3 reads CATGSGETQYF. CDR3 in DNA: TGTGCCACCGGGTCGGGAGAGACCCAGTACTTC.

The chain uses TRBV10-3 and TRBJ2-5, with a possible D match to TRBD1 (6 bases). V dropped 8 bases and J dropped 7 bases, with 23 bases sitting between them. Per germline, CDR1 ENHRY and CDR2 SYGVKD. This CDR3 has 15 residues. The CDR3 sequence is CAIGLGQPGWGTQYF. The DNA for the CDR3 is TGTGCCATCGGTCTCGGACAGCCTGGCTGGGGGACCCAGTACTTC.

CDR3: CASSRGTGRQPQHF. Here the CDR3 DNA reads TGTGCCAGCAGCCGAGGGACAGGCCGACAGCCCCAGCATTTT. This chain connects TRBV27 to TRBJ1-5; 8 bases are shared with TRBD1. Trimming removed 6 bases from V and 7 bases from J; junction bases left unmatched: 8. Per germline, CDR1 MNHEY and CDR2 SMNVEV (reference sequence). The CDR3 has 14 amino acids.

The V gene is TRBV27, the J gene TRBJ2-3, with D possibly being TRBD2 (5 bases). V lost 2 bases to trimming and J lost 4 bases, with 10 bases between them. The CDR3 length is 14 residues. From germline, CDR1 is MNHEY and CDR2 SMNVEV (reference sequence). The CDR3 coding sequence is TGTGCCAGCAGTTTAGGCAGCGGATCAGATACGCAGTATTTT. It specifies CASSLGSGSDTQYF.

The chain is built from TRBV28 and TRBJ2-2; D perhaps matches TRBD1 (6 bases). This CDR3 region has 19 residues. Germline V gene data show CDR1 as MDHEN and CDR2 as SYDVKM. Trimming removed 6 bases at V and 2 bases at J, with 25 bases between. CDR3 DNA sequence: TGTGCCAGCAGGTCCAGGGGACGGACCGGGACGGCCAACACCGGGGAGCTGTTTTTT. Translation: CASRSRGRTGTANTGELFF.

The chain recombines TRBV2 with TRBJ2-1; a possible D gene is TRBD1 (6 bases). V lost 6 bases and J lost 15, with 15 bases in between. Looked up from germline, CDR1 is SNHLY and CDR2 is FYNNEI. There are 11 residues in the CDR3. DNA for the CDR3: TGTGCCAGCAGATACGAGGGGGAAGCGTTCTTC. Protein product: CASRYEGEAFF.

The chain couples TRBV19 to TRBJ2-2, with D tentatively TRBD1 (5 bases). The germline V gene encodes CDR1 LNHDA and CDR2 SQIVND (reference sequence). The CDR3 is 13 residues long. The germline V and J ends were trimmed by 11 bases and 4 bases, with 14 bases remaining between them. The DNA for the CDR3 is TGTGCCGCCCAGGGTATGGGCACCGGGGAGCTGTTTTTT. Its protein is CAAQGMGTGELFF.

The rearrangement uses TRBV13 and TRBJ2-1; maybe TRBD2 (5 bases). Germline-derived CDR1 and CDR2 are PRHDT and FYEKMQ (reference sequence). The CDR3 contains 15 residues. Trimming stripped 5 bases from V and 0 bases from J, with 11 bases between. CDR3 loop: CASSPGDRSYNEQFF. In DNA form, the CDR3 reads TGTGCCAGCAGCCCCGGGGATCGCTCCTACAATGAGCAGTTCTTC.